This T cell receptor (beta chain) was sequenced for a study of T-cell reconstitution after alpha-beta-depleted transplantation in children. Whole-study findings and limits: It was surviving recipient T cells and thymic progenitors that gave some patients high TCRbeta diversity at day 60. Diversity and T-cell counts at one year after transplant derived mostly from new T cells. As was reported, about two months after transplant, alpha-beta T cells came from several hundred expanded graft clones.

Preparing the TCRbeta library involved the use of unique molecular identifiers. TCRdb itself ran the PCR reads through MiXCR, one entry per CDR3 protein. There are 670,000 or so distinct CDR3 sequences in the sample; around 12% occur only once, and about 0.79% lies in the top ten. This clonotype showed up just a few times. The antigen is unknown. V lost 2 bases, J lost 9 bases, and 4 bases stayed unmatched. Germline V CDR1 and CDR2: LGHDT, YNNKEL (reference sequence). This CDR3 spans 15 amino acids. This chain uses TRBV3-1 with TRBJ2-1, with TRBD2 identical over 13 bases. The TCR comes from a girl aged 2 to 9 with congenital amegakaryocytic thrombocytopenia, due to receive a stem cell transplant. Sequenced here: PBMCs, sampled before TCRalphabeta/CD19-depleted stem cell transplant. The CDR3 protein is CASSQLGLAGSEQFF. The CDR3 nucleotides are TGTGCCAGCAGCCAACTGGGACTAGCGGGAAGTGAGCAGTTCTTC.